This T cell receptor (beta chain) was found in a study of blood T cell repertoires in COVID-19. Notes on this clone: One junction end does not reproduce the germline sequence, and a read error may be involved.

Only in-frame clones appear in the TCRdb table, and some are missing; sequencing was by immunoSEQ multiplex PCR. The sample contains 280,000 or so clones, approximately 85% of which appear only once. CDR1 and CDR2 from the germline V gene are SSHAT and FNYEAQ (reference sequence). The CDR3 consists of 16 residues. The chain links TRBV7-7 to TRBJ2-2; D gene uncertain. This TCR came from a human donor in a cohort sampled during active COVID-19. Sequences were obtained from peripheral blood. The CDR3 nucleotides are TGTGCTAGCAGCTTAGAGGTCGACTCTCCAGCCGGGGAGCTGTTTTTT. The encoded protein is CASSLEVDSPAGELFF.